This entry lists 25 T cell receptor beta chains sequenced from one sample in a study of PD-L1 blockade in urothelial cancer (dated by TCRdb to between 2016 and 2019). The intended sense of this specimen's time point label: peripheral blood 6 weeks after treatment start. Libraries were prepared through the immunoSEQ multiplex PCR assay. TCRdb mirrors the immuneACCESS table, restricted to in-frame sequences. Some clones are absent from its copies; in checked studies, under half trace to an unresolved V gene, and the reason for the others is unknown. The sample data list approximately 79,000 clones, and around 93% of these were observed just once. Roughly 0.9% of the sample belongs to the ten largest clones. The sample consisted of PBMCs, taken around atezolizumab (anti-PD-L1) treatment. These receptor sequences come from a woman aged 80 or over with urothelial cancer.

The CDR3 protein is CSVATGTATEAFF. The CDR3 nucleotides read TGCAGCGTCGCTACAGGGACGGCCACTGAAGCTTTCTTT. The V call is TRBV29-1, the J call TRBJ1-1; D might be TRBD1 (6 bases). V was shortened by 6 bases and J by 4 bases, with 15 bases between the two germline ends. Germline-derived CDR1 and CDR2 are SQVTM and ANQGSEA. The CDR3 loop spans 13 amino acids.

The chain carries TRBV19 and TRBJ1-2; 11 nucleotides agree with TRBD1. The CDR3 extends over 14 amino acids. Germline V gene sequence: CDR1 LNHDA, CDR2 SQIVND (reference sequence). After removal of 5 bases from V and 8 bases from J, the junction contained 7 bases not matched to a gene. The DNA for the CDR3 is TGTGCCAGTAGTCCTGGACAGGGGGCTGGAGGCTACACCTTC. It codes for CASSPGQGAGGYTF.

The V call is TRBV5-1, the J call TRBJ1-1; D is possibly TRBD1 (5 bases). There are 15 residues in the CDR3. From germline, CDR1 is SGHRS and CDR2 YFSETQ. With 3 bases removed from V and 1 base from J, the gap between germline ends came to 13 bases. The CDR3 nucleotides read TGCGCCAGCAGCTCATTCGGGGGTGGGAACACTGAAGCTTTCTTT. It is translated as CASSSFGGGNTEAFF. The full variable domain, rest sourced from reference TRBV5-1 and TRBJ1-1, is KAGVTQTPRYLIKTRGQQVTLSCSPISGHRSVSWYQQTPGQGLQFLFEYFSETQRNKGNFPGRFSGRQFSNSRSEMNVSTLELGDSALYLCASSSFGGGNTEAFFGQGTRLTVV.

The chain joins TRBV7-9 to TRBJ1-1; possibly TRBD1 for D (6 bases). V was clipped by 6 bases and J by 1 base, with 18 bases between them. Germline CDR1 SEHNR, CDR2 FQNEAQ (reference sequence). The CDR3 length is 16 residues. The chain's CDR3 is CASSYNSGTPNTEAFF. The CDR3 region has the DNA TGTGCCAGCAGTTATAATTCCGGGACACCGAACACTGAAGCTTTCTTT.

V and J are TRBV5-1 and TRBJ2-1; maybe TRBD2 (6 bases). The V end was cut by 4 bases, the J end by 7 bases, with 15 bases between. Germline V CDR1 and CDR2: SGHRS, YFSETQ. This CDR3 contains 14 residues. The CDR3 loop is CASSPASAGNEQFF. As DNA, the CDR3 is TGCGCCAGCAGCCCCGCCTCGGCGGGGAATGAGCAGTTCTTC.

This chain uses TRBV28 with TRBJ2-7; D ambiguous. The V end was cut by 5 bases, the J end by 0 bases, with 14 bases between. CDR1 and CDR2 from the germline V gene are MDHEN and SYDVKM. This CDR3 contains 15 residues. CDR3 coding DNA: TGTGCCAGCAGTACCCAGGCCTATAGCTCCTACGAGCAGTACTTC. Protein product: CASSTQAYSSYEQYF.

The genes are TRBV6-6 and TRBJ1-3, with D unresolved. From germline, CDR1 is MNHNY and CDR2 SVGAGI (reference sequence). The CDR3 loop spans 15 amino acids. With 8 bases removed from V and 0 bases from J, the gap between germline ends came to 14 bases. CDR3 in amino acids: CASVDRELSGNTIYF. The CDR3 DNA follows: TGTGCCAGCGTCGACCGGGAACTCTCTGGAAACACCATATATTTT.

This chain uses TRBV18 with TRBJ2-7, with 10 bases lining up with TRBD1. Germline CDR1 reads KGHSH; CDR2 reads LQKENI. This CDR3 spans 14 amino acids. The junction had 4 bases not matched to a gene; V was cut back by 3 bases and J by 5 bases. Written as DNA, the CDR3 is TGTGCCAGCTCACCTGGACAGGGGGTCAACGAGCAGTACTTC. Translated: CASSPGQGVNEQYF.

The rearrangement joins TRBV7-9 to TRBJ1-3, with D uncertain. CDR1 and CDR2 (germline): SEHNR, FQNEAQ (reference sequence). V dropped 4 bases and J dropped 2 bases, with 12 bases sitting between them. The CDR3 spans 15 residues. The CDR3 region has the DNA TGTGCCAGCAGCTCGTCCGGAGGCCCTGGAAACACCATATATTTT. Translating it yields CASSSSGGPGNTIYF.

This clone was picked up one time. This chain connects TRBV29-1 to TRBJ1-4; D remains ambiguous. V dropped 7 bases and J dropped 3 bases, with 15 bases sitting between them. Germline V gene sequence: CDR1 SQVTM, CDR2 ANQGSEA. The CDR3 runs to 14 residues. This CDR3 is CSAYVDGANEKLFF. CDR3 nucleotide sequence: TGCAGCGCCTATGTAGACGGGGCTAATGAAAAACTGTTTTTT.

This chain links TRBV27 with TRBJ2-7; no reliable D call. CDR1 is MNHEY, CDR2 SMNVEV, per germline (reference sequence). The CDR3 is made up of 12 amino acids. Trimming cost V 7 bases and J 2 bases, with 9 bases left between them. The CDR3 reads CASTTPPYEQYF. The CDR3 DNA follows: TGTGCCAGCACCACTCCCCCCTACGAGCAGTACTTC.

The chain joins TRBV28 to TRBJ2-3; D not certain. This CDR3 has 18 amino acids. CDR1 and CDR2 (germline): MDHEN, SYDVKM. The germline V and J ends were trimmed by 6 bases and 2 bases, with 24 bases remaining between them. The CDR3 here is CASRSPPTLAPHTDTQYF. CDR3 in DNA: TGTGCCAGCAGGTCCCCCCCGACACTCGCGCCACACACAGATACGCAGTATTTT.

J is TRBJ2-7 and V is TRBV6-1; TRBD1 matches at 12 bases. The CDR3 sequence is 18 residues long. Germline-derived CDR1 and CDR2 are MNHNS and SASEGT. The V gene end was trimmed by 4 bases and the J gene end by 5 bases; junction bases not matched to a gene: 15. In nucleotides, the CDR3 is TGTGCCAGCAGTGGGGGACAGGGGGCGAAAGGGAGTAGGGACGAGCAGTACTTC. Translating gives CASSGGQGAKGSRDEQYF.

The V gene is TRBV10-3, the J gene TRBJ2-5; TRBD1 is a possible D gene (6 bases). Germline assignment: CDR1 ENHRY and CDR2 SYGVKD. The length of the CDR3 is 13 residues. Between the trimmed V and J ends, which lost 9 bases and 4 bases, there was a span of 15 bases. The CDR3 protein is CAMRTDSRETQYF. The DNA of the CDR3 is TGTGCCATGAGAACGGACAGTCGAGAGACCCAGTACTTC.

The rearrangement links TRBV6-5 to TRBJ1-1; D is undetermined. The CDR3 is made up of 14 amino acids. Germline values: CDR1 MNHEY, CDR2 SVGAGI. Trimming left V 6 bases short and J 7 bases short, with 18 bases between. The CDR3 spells CASRTSGRVHEAFF. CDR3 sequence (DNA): TGTGCCAGCAGGACAAGCGGCCGGGTCCATGAAGCTTTCTTT.

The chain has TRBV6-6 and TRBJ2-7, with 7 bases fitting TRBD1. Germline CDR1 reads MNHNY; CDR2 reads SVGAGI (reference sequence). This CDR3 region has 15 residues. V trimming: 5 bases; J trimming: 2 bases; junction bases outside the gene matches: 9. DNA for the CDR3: TGTGCCAGCAGTAAGAACCGGGACAGCGCCTACGAGCAGTACTTC. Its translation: CASSKNRDSAYEQYF.

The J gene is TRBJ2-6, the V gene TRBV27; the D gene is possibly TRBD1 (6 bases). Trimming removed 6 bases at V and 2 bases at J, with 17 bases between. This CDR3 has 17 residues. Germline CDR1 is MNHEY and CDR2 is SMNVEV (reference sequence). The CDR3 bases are TGTGCCAGCAGAGCGACAGGCCTAGAGGCTGGGGCCAACGTCCTGACTTTC. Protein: CASRATGLEAGANVLTF.

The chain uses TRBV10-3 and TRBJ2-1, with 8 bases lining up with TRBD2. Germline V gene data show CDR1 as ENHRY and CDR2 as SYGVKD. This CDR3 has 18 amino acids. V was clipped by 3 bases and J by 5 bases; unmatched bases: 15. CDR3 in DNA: TGTGCCATCAGTGACCCCGGGGTTAAGCGGGAGAGTCACAATGAGCAGTTCTTC. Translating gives CAISDPGVKRESHNEQFF.

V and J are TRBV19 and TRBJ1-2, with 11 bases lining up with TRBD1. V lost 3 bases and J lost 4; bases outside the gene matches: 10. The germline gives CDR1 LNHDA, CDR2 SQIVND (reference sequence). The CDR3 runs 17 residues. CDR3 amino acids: CASSIGQGARSLYGYTF. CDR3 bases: TGTGCCAGTAGTATTGGACAGGGGGCGCGTAGTCTCTATGGCTACACCTTC.

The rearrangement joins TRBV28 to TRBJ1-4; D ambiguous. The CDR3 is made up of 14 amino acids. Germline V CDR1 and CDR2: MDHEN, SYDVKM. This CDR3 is CATLGRATNEKLFF. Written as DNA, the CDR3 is TGTGCTACGCTAGGGAGGGCAACTAATGAAAAACTGTTTTTT. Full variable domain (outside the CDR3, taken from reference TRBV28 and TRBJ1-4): DVKVTQSSRYLVKRTGEKVFLECVQDMDHENMFWYRQDPGLGLRLIYFSYDVKMKEKGDIPEGYSVSREKKERFSLILESASTNQTSMYLCATLGRATNEKLFFGSGTQLSVL.

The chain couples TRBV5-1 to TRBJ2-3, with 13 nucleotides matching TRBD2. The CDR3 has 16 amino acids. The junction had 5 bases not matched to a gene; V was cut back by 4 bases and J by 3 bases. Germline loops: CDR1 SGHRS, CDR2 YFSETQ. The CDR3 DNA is TGCGCCAGCAGCCTAGGGACTAGCGGGAAGACAGATACGCAGTATTTT. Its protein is CASSLGTSGKTDTQYF.

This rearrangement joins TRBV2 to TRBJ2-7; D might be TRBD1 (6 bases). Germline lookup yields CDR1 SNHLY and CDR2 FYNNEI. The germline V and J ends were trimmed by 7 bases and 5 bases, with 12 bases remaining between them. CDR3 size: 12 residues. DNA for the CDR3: TGTGCCAGCAAGCTAAACAGGGACGAGCAGTACTTC. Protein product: CASKLNRDEQYF.

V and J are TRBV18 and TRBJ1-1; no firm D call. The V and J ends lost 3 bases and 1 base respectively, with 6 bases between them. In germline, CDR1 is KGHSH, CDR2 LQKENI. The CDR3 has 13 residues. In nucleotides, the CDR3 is TGTGCCAGCTCACCGGCCACGAACACTGAAGCTTTCTTT. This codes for CASSPATNTEAFF.

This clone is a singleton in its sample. CDR3 DNA: TGTGCCAGCAGCGCAGAAGAATACGAGCAGTACTTC. Its translation is CASSAEEYEQYF. The V gene is TRBV9, the J gene TRBJ2-7; unclear D gene. CDR3 size: 12 residues. From germline, CDR1 is SGDLS and CDR2 YYNGEE. Trimming removed 3 bases at V and 4 bases at J, with 8 bases between.

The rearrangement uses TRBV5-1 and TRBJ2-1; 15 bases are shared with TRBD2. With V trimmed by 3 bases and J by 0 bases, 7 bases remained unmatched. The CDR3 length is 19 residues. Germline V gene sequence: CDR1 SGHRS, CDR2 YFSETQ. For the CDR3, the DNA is TGCGCCAGCAGCTCTGGACTAGCGGGAGGGTTTAGCTCCTACAATGAGCAGTTCTTC. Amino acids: CASSSGLAGGFSSYNEQFF.